This TCR beta chain appears in the sequencing data of a study of T-cell reconstitution after alpha-beta-depleted transplantation in children. Study outcomes and limitations: Counts and diversity of T cells one year after transplant came mostly from newly produced T cells. Reportedly, roughly two months post-transplant, alpha-beta T cells arose from several hundred expanded graft clones.

The table lists this clonotype with many counts. Antigen unknown. There are 14 residues in the CDR3. V lost 7 bases to trimming and J lost 5 bases, with 12 bases between them. Preparation of the TCRbeta library used unique molecular identifiers. TCRdb used MiXCR to reprocess the PCR reads, holding one entry per CDR3 protein. The profile covers under 50,000 distinct CDR3 sequences, with about 9% appearing a single time and 27% taken by the ten largest. The sequence derives from a male patient between 2 and 10 years old who had a stem cell transplant for chronic granulomatous disease, so the T cells may come from the graft donor. The chain uses TRBV12-3 or TRBV12-4 and TRBJ1-6; a possible D gene is TRBD1 (5 bases). This material consisted of PBMCs, mostly from graft donor cells, taken 60 days after TCRalphabeta/CD19-depleted stem cell transplant. The CDR3 region is CASTRQSNNSPLHF. CDR3 sequence (DNA): TGTGCCAGCACTAGACAGAGTAATAATTCACCCCTCCACTTT.